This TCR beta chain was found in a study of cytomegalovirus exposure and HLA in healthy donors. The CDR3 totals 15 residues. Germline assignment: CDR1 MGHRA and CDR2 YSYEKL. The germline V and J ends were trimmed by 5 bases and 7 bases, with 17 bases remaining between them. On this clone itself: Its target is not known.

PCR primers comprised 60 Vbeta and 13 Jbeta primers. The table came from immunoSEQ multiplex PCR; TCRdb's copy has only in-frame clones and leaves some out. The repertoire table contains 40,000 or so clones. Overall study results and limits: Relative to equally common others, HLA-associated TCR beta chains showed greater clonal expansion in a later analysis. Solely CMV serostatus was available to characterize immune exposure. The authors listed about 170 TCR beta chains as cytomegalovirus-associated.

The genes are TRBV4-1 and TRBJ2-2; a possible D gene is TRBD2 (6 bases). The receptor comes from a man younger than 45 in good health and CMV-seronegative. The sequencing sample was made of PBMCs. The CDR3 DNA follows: TGCGCCAGCAGCAAGACTAAGACTAGGAGCGGGGAGCTGTTTTTT. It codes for CASSKTKTRSGELFF.